The sample holds a few counts of the clone carrying this T cell receptor (beta chain). Germline trimming cut 6 bases from V and 8 bases from J; bases unmatched to any gene: 4. In germline, CDR1 is WNHNN, CDR2 SYGVQD (reference sequence). CDR3 size: 13 residues. The study recruited people aged roughly 18 to 89 years across roughly 23 US areas. Authors' methods: It was from reference gene primer amplification that nucleated cell counts were estimated. This table comes from immunoSEQ multiplex PCR, and its TCRdb copy is limited to in-frame clones, with some not included. V, J and clone size derive from that table, while D and trimming were established from the DNA sequence. The table has about 200,000 clones, more than 70% seen once. This sample was included in a study of blood T cell repertoires in COVID-19. About the research overall: COVID-19 samples collected from the United States, Italy and Spain covered acute and convalescent phases. PBMCs, B-cell-depleted T cells, or T cells were the source of the cDNA or gDNA that made up the material.

This sequence joins TRBV10-1 and TRBJ1-6; TRBD1 matches 7 bases. The origin of this receptor is a woman between 40 and 55 years old with acute COVID-19. Sequenced material: PBMCs or T cells enriched from blood (not recorded which). CDR3 region: CASRSGQYSPLHF. The CDR3 region has the DNA TGCGCCAGCAGATCGGGACAGTATTCACCCCTCCACTTT.